The entry below describes one T cell receptor (beta chain). Its cognate antigen is unknown. The sample originates from a study of T cell responses to AZD1222 COVID-19 vaccine. Study outcomes and limitations: Repertoires were sampled only after the peak T cell response. Researchers report vaccine-associated CD4 TCRs spanning spike, with dominance at 160-218 and 743-854. Epitopes outside B.1.351 and B.1.1.7 mutated regions reportedly drew nearly half of spike TCRs. Only five to seven AZD1222 recipients were seropositive at baseline.

Sequenced by immunoSEQ multiplex PCR; TCRdb stores in-frame clones only, minus some. The table shows 75,000 to 90,000 clones, with more than 85% occurring only once. V was pared by 2 bases and J by 8 bases, with 10 bases of the junction left unmatched. CDR3 length equals 15 residues. Per germline, CDR1 GTSNPN and CDR2 SVGIG (reference sequence). The V and J genes are TRBV30 and TRBJ1-2; 11 bases are shared with TRBD1. The specimen was peripheral blood, collected 28 days after the second AZD1222 dose. The clonotype was recovered from an adult who received the AZD1222 COVID-19 vaccine. The CDR3 sequence is CAWSPWTGGMGGYTF. The CDR3 DNA sequence: TGTGCCTGGAGTCCCTGGACAGGGGGCATGGGCGGCTACACCTTC. Complete variable domain (other parts from reference TRBV30 and TRBJ1-2): SQTIHQWPATLVQPVGSPLSLECTVEGTSNPNLYWYRQAAGRGLQLLFYSVGIGQISSEVPQNLSASRPQDRQFILSSKKLLLSDSGFYLCAWSPWTGGMGGYTFGSGTRLTVV.